This T cell receptor beta chain originates from a study of early stage breast cancer tumors. Notes on the study in general: Tumor and normal breast were distinguished via blood comparison in most of the 16 patients.

CDR1 is LGHNA, CDR2 YNFKEQ, per germline. The V end lost 1 base, the J end lost 3 bases, and 10 bases lay between the germline ends. This CDR3 has 15 residues. TCRdb's copy holds only in-frame clones and misses some; the assay was immunoSEQ multiplex PCR. The sample lists 60,000 to 75,000 clones; less than 90% were seen once. With respect to this clone: What it binds is not known. The same CDR3 arises from other DNA sequences in this sample as well.

The chain carries TRBV4-2 and TRBJ1-3; D call uncertain. Source material: blood. This receptor was identified in a person in their 40s with breast cancer. Here the CDR3 reads CASSQAAGSGNTIYF. The CDR3 region has the DNA TGTGCCAGCAGCCAAGCAGCAGGAAGTGGAAACACCATATATTTT.